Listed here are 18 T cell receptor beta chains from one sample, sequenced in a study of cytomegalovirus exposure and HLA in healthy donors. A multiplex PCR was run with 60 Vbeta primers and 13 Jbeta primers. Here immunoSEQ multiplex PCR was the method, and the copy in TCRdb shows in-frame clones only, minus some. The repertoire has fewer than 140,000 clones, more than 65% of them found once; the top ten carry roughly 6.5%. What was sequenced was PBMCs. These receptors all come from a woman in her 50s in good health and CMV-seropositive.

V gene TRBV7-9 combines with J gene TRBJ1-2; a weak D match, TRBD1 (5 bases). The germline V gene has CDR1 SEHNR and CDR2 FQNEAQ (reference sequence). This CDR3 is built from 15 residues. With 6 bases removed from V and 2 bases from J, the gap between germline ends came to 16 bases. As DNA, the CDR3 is TGTGCCAGCAGTTTAACGGGGGAGGGCAACTATGGCTACACCTTC. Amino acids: CASSLTGEGNYGYTF.

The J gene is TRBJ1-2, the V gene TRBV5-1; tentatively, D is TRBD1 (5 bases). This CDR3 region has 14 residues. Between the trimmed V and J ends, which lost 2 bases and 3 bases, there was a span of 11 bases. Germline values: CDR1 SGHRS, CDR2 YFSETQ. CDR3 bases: TGCGCCAGCAGCTTTCAGGGTACTGACTATGGCTACACCTTC. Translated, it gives CASSFQGTDYGYTF.

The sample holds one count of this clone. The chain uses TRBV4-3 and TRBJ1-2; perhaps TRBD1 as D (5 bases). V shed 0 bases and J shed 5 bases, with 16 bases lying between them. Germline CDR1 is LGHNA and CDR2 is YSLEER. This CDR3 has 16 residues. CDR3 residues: CASSQDTRLGGYGYTF. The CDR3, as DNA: TGCGCCAGCAGCCAAGATACCCGGTTGGGGGGGTATGGCTACACCTTC.

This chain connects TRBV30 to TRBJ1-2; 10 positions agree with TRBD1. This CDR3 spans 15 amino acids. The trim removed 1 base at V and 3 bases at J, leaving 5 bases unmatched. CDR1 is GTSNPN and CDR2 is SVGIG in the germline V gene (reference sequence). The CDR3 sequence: CAWSAGTGAYYGYTF. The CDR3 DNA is TGTGCCTGGAGTGCCGGGACAGGGGCTTACTATGGCTACACCTTC.

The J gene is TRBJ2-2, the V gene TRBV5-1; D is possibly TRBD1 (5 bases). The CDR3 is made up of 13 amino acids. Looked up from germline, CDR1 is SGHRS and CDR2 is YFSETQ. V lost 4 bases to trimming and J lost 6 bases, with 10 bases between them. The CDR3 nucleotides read TGCGCCAGCAGCAATGCAGGGTCCGGGGAGCTGTTTTTT. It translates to CASSNAGSGELFF.

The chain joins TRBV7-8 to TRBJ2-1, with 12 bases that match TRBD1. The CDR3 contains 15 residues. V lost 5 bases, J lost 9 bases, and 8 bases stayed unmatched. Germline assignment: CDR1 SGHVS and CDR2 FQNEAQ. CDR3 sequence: CASSDLGQGAGEQFF. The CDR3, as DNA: TGTGCCAGCAGCGATTTGGGACAGGGGGCCGGTGAGCAGTTCTTC.

The CDR3 protein is CASSRSGYEQYF. As DNA, the CDR3 is TGTGCCAGCAGCCGGTCGGGTTACGAGCAGTACTTC. The rearrangement links TRBV14 to TRBJ2-7; unclear D gene. CDR1 is SGHDN, CDR2 FVKESK, per germline. The V and J ends lost 4 bases and 4 bases respectively, with 8 bases between them. The CDR3 has 12 amino acids. The variable domain in full, with the rest retrieved from reference TRBV14 and TRBJ2-7, is EAGVTQFPSHSVIEKGQTVTLRCDPISGHDNLYWYRRVMGKEIKFLLHFVKESKQDESGMPNNRFLAERTGGTYSTLKVQPAELEDSGVYFCASSRSGYEQYFGPGTRLTVT.

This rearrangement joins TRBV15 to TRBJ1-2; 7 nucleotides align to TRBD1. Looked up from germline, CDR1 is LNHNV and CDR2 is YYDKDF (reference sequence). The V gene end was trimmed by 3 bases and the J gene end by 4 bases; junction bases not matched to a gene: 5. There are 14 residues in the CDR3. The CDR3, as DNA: TGTGCCACCAGCAGCAAACAGGGGTTCTATGGCTACACCTTC. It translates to CATSSKQGFYGYTF.

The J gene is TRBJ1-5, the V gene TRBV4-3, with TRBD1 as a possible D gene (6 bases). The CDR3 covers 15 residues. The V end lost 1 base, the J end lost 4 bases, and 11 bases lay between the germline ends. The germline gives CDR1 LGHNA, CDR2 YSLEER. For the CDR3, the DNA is TGCGCCAGCAGCCAAGCGGGACAAACGAATCAGCCCCAGCATTTT. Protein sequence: CASSQAGQTNQPQHF.

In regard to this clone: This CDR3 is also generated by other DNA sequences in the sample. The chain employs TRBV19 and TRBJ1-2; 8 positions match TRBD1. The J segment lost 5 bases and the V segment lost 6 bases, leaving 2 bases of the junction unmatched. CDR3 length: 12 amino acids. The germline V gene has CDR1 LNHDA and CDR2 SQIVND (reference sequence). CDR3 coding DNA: TGTGCCAGTAGCGGGACAGGTTATGGCTACACCTTC. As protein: CASSGTGYGYTF.

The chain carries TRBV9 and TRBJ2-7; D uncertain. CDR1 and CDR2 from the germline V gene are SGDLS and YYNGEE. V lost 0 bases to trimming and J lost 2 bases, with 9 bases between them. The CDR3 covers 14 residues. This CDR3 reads CASSVGTNPYEQYF. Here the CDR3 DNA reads TGTGCCAGCAGCGTAGGAACTAACCCCTACGAGCAGTACTTC.

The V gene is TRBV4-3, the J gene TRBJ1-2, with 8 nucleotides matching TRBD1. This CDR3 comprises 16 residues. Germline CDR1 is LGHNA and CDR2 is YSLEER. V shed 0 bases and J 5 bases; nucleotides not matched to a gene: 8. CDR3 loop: CASSQDLARGLYGYTF. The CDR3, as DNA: TGCGCCAGCAGCCAAGATTTGGCCAGGGGGCTTTATGGCTACACCTTC.

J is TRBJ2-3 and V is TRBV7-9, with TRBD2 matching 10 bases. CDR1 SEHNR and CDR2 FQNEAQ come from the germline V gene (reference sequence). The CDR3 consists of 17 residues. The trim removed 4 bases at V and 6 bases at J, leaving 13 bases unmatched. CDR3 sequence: CASSYSRPSGGLDTQYF. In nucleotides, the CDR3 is TGTGCCAGCAGCTATTCCCGGCCTAGCGGGGGACTGGATACGCAGTATTTT.

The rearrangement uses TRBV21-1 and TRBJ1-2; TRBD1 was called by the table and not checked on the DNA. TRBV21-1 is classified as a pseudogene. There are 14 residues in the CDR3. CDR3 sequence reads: CASSKSVSNYGYTF. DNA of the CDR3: TGTGCCAGCAGCAAATCAGTCTCTAACTATGGCTACACCTTC.

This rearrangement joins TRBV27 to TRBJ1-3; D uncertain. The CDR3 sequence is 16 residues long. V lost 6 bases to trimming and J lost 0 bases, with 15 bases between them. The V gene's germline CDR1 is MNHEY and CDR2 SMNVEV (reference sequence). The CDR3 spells CASRRGGLSSGNTIYF. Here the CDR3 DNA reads TGTGCCAGCAGGCGAGGAGGCCTCAGCTCTGGAAACACCATATATTTT.

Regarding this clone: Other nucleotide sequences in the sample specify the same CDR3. The DNA of the CDR3 is TGTGCCAGCAGCGTAGCTAGCGGGATCAACACCGGGGAGCTGTTTTTT. Translation gives CASSVASGINTGELFF. The chain carries TRBV9 and TRBJ2-2; 9 bases are a match to TRBD2. V shed 0 bases, J shed 2 bases, and the junction held 2 bases outside the gene matches. The germline gives CDR1 SGDLS, CDR2 YYNGEE. The CDR3 sequence is 16 residues long.

CDR3 DNA sequence: TGTGCCAGCAGTGAATTGGGAGTGCCCCAAGAGACCCAGTACTTC. Its protein is CASSELGVPQETQYF. The chain uses TRBV25-1 and TRBJ2-5; maybe TRBD2 (5 bases). Trimming stripped 1 base from V and 1 base from J, with 10 bases between. CDR1 and CDR2 from the germline V gene are MGHDK and SYGVNS. The CDR3 has 15 residues.

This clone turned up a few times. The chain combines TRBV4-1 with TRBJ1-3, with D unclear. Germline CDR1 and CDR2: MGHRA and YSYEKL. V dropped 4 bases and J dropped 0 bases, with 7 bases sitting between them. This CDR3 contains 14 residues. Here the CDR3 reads CASSPSVSGNTIYF. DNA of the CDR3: TGCGCCAGCAGCCCATCGGTCTCTGGAAACACCATATATTTT.